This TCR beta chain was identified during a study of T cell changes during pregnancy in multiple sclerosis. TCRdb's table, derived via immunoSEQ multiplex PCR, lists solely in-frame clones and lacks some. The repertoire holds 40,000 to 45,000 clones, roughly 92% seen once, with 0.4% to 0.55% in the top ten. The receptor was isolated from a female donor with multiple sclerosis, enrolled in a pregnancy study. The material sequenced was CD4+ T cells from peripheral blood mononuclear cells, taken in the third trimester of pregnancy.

The CDR3 sequence: CASSPTQGSSTDTQYF. The DNA for the CDR3 is TGTGCCAGCTCACCAACACAGGGGTCTAGCACAGATACGCAGTATTTT. The gene calls are TRBV18 and TRBJ2-3; 7 nucleotides agree with TRBD1. The CDR3 consists of 16 residues. Looked up from germline, CDR1 is KGHSH and CDR2 is LQKENI. V dropped 2 bases and J dropped 0; count of bases not matched to a gene: 5.